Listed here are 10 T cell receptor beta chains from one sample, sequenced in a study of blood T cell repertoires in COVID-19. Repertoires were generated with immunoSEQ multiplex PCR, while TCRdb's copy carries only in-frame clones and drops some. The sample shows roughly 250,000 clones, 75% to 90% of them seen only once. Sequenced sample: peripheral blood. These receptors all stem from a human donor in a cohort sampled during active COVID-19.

CDR3 nucleotide sequence: TGTGCCAGCAGCCCCAACAGGGTCTACACCTTC. Its translation is CASSPNRVYTF. The V call is TRBV7-9, the J call TRBJ1-2; tentatively, D is TRBD1 (6 bases). The CDR3 extends over 11 amino acids. Trimming pared 5 bases from V and 10 bases from J, leaving 11 bases between. Germline values: CDR1 SEHNR, CDR2 FQNEAQ (reference sequence).

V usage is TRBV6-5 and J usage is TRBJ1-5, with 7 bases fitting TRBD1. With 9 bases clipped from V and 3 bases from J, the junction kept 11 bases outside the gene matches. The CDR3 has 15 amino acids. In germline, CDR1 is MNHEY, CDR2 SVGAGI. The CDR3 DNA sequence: TGTGCCAGTTCCCGGGACAGACCGATCAATCAGCCCCAGCATTTT. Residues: CASSRDRPINQPQHF.

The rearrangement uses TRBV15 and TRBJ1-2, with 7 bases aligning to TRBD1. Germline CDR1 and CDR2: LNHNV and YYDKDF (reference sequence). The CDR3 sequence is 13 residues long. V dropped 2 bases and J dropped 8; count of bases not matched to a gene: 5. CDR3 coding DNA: TGTGCCACCAGCAGAAACAGGGGCATGGGCTACACCTTC. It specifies CATSRNRGMGYTF.

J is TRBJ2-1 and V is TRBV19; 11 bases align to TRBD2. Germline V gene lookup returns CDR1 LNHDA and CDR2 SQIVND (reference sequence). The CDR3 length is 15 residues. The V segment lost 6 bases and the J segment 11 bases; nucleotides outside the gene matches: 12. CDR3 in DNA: TGTGCCAGTAGCCCGAAGGGGACTAGCGGAAGCCAGCAGTTCTTC. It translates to CASSPKGTSGSQQFF.

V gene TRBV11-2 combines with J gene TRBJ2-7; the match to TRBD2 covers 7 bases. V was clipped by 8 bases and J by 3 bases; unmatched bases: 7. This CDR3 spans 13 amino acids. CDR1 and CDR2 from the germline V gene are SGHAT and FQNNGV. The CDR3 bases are TGTGCCAGCTTGCACGGGGGGATCTACGAGCAGTACTTC. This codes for CASLHGGIYEQYF.

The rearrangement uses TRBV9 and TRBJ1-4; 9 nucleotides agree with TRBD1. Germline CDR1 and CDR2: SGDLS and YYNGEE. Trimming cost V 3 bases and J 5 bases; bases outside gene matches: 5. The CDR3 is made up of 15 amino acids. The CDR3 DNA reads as TGTGCCAGCAGCGGAGGGACAGGGTTGAATGAAAAACTGTTTTTT. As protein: CASSGGTGLNEKLFF.

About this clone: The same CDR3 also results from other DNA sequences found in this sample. The CDR3 here is CASSLTSGSNTGELFF. The CDR3 bases are TGCGCCAGCAGCTTGACTAGCGGGAGCAACACCGGGGAGCTGTTTTTT. The chain carries TRBV5-1 and TRBJ2-2, with 11 bases identical to TRBD2. This CDR3 spans 16 amino acids. Looked up from germline, CDR1 is SGHRS and CDR2 is YFSETQ. With V trimmed by 1 base and J by 2 bases, 1 base remained unmatched.

DNA for the CDR3: TGCAGCGTTGATGTCAGACAGGGAAGAGATACGCAGTATTTT. This gives the protein CSVDVRQGRDTQYF. V usage is TRBV29-1 and J usage is TRBJ2-3, with 7 bases aligning to TRBD1. The germline V gene encodes CDR1 SQVTM and CDR2 ANQGSEA. The CDR3 runs to 14 residues. V trimming: 3 bases; J trimming: 5 bases; junction bases outside the gene matches: 8.

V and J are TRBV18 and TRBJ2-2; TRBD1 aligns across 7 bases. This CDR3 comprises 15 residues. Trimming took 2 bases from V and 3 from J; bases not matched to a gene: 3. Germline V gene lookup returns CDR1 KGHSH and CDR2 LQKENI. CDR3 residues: CASSPSTGDTGELFF. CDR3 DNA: TGTGCCAGCTCACCAAGCACAGGGGACACCGGGGAGCTGTTTTTT.

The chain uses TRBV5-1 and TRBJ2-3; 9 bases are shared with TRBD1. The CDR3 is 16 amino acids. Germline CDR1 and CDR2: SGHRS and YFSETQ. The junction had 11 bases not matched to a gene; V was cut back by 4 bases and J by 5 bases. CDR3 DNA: TGCGCCAGCAGCCCCGACAGGGGGTTATTAGGAGATACGCAGTATTTT. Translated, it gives CASSPDRGLLGDTQYF.